This TCR beta chain comes out of a study of T-cell reconstitution after alpha-beta-depleted transplantation in children. Construction of the TCRbeta library involved unique molecular identifiers. One entry per CDR3 protein, called by TCRdb with MiXCR from the PCR reads. The table records approximately 650,000 distinct CDR3 sequences, less than 15% of them present only once. The study, taken as a whole, reports: The origin of alpha-beta T cells about two months after transplant was reportedly several hundred expanded graft clones.

This clonotype was seen at least ten times. The target antigen is unknown. The CDR3 runs to 15 residues. Trimming cost V 0 bases and J 5 bases, with 13 bases left between them. CDR1 and CDR2 from the germline V gene are MGHDK and SYGVNS. The receptor comes from a girl aged 2 to 9 with congenital amegakaryocytic thrombocytopenia, due to receive a stem cell transplant. This sequence joins TRBV25-1 and TRBJ1-1; the D gene is possibly TRBD1 (6 bases). Sequenced material: PBMCs, taken before TCRalphabeta/CD19-depleted stem cell transplant. The CDR3 loop reads CASSEYTQGRTEAFF. CDR3 bases: TGTGCCAGCAGTGAATATACTCAGGGGAGGACTGAAGCTTTCTTT.